Following are 12 T cell receptor beta chains from one sample sequenced in a study of CDR3 diversity in severe acne. TCRdb redid the calling of the PCR reads with MiXCR, one entry per CDR3 protein. The sample holds about 93,000 distinct CDR3 sequences; 45% to 50% are singletons and the top ten take roughly a tenth. The sequencing sample was made of blood. Source of these receptors: a male donor in good health, serving as a control.

The chain recombines TRBV25-1 with TRBJ1-4; D possibly corresponds to TRBD1 (6 bases). CDR3 size: 17 residues. Germline V gene lookup returns CDR1 MGHDK and CDR2 SYGVNS. V was pared by 5 bases and J by 4 bases, with 20 bases between. The CDR3 DNA follows: TGTGCCAGCAGTTCCGCGGGGGCAGGGATGGATAATGAAAAACTGTTTTTT. It codes for CASSSAGAGMDNEKLFF.

V gene TRBV28 combines with J gene TRBJ1-5; 7 positions agree with TRBD1. J lost 6 bases, V lost 10 bases, and 9 bases had no gene match. From germline, CDR1 is MDHEN and CDR2 SYDVKM. The CDR3 sequence is 13 residues long. The CDR3 DNA sequence: TGTGCCACCAGGGGGACAGCGCGTCAGCCCCAGCATTTT. It yields the protein CATRGTARQPQHF.

This clonotype was counted ten times or more. The J gene is TRBJ2-7, the V gene TRBV5-1, with 10 bases lining up with TRBD2. V shed 2 bases and J 5 bases; nucleotides not matched to a gene: 10. Germline lookup yields CDR1 SGHRS and CDR2 YFSETQ. This CDR3 comprises 16 residues. The CDR3 spells CASSFLAGGPLDEQYF. The DNA for the CDR3 is TGCGCCAGCAGCTTCTTAGCGGGAGGTCCCCTAGACGAGCAGTACTTC.

The J gene is TRBJ2-5, the V gene TRBV12-3 or TRBV12-4, with a tentative D call TRBD2 (6 bases). CDR3 length equals 16 residues. Trimming stripped 4 bases from V and 5 bases from J, with 20 bases between. The CDR3 DNA reads TGTGCCAGCAGTTCAGCGGGCGGTGCCAGGCTCGAGACCCAGTACTTC. As protein: CASSSAGGARLETQYF.

The chain uses TRBV12-3 or TRBV12-4 and TRBJ1-5; D unresolved. Trimming took 5 bases from V and 0 from J, leaving 11 bases between them. This CDR3 has 15 residues. CDR3 bases: TGTGCCAGCAGTGTGTCGCCGAATAGCAATCAGCCCCAGCATTTT. Translated: CASSVSPNSNQPQHF.

The chain carries TRBV30 and TRBJ2-3; TRBD2 matches at 8 bases. After removal of 2 bases from V and 1 base from J, the junction contained 5 bases not matched to a gene. Germline V lookup: CDR1 GTSNPN, CDR2 SVGIG (reference sequence). CDR3 length equals 15 residues. CDR3 bases: TGTGCCTGGAGTACGGCAGCGGGAGGCACAGATACGCAGTATTTT. It is translated as CAWSTAAGGTDTQYF.

The V and J genes are TRBV7-2 and TRBJ2-7, with TRBD1 as a possible D gene (5 bases). The V and J ends lost 4 bases and 6 bases respectively, with 7 bases between them. This CDR3 contains 11 residues. Germline loops: CDR1 SGHTA, CDR2 FQGNSA. The CDR3 spells CASSSGSEQYF. CDR3 nucleotides: TGTGCCAGCAGCTCAGGGTCCGAGCAGTACTTC.

This clonotype was recorded at least ten times. The chain couples TRBV13 to TRBJ2-7; possible D gene TRBD2, 6 bases. From germline, CDR1 is PRHDT and CDR2 FYEKMQ (reference sequence). CDR3 size: 13 residues. With 5 bases removed from V and 3 bases from J, the gap between germline ends came to 11 bases. CDR3 in DNA: TGTGCCAGCAGCCCACCTAGCGTCTACGAGCAGTACTTC. Amino acids: CASSPPSVYEQYF.

This clonotype was counted only a few times. The V gene is TRBV28, the J gene TRBJ1-5; tentative D call: TRBD1 (5 bases). Per germline, CDR1 MDHEN and CDR2 SYDVKM. The CDR3 has 13 amino acids. The V gene lost 5 bases and the J gene lost 4 bases, with 9 bases spanning the gap. As DNA, the CDR3 is TGTGCCAGCAGTCTACAGGTGAATCAGCCCCAGCATTTT. This sequence encodes CASSLQVNQPQHF. Together with reference TRBV28 and TRBJ1-5, the CDR3 gives the full variable domain: DVKVTQSSRYLVKRTGEKVFLECVQDMDHENMFWYRQDPGLGLRLIYFSYDVKMKEKGDIPEGYSVSREKKERFSLILESASTNQTSMYLCASSLQVNQPQHFGDGTRLSIL.

The chain carries TRBV7-9 and TRBJ2-3; tentatively, D is TRBD2 (5 bases). The germline CDR1 and CDR2 sequences are SEHNR and FQNEAQ (reference sequence). V was cut by 2 bases and J by 1 base, with 19 bases left in between. The CDR3 is 18 amino acids. The chain's CDR3 is CASSLHRSASLRTDTQYF. The CDR3 DNA is TGTGCCAGCAGCTTACATCGGAGCGCTAGCCTCCGCACAGATACGCAGTATTTT.

The chain's CDR3 is CSANIDSYEQYF. CDR3 sequence (DNA): TGCAGTGCTAACATCGACTCCTACGAGCAGTACTTC. J is TRBJ2-7 and V is TRBV20-1; no definite D call. Germline values: CDR1 DFQATT, CDR2 SNEGSKA (reference sequence). The V and J ends lost 4 bases and 0 bases respectively, with 7 bases between them. The CDR3 consists of 12 residues.

This chain connects TRBV2 to TRBJ2-2; D gene unclear. CDR1 and CDR2 (germline): SNHLY, FYNNEI. The CDR3 extends over 11 amino acids. With 7 bases removed from V and 4 bases from J, the gap between germline ends came to 4 bases. The CDR3 spells CASTATGELFF. The CDR3 DNA reads TGTGCCAGCACCGCCACCGGGGAGCTGTTTTTT.